This T cell receptor beta chain was profiled in a study of T cell responses to AZD1222 COVID-19 vaccine. As for the study in general: It was second doses at about 4 or about 12 weeks that were pooled.

As regards this clone: Its antigen is undetermined.

Germline V gene lookup returns CDR1 KGHSH and CDR2 LQKENI. CDR3 length: 14 residues. Trimming cost V 6 bases and J 7 bases; bases outside gene matches: 4. TCRdb's copy holds only in-frame clones and misses some; the assay was immunoSEQ multiplex PCR. The sample contains about 170,000 clones, 80% to 95% of which appear only once. Findings of the study overall: It was only 6 or 7 AZD1222 recipients who were seropositive at baseline. There were mostly white British donors and more females than males, and clonal diversity was possibly underestimated. Targeting of unmutated variant regions was reportedly seen in nearly half of spike-specific TCRs.

The sequence derives from an adult in good health. The input for sequencing was peripheral blood, taken on day 0 of AZD1222 vaccination. The chain uses TRBV18 and TRBJ1-6; 9 bases are a match to TRBD1. The CDR3 DNA sequence: TGTGCCAGCTCCCGGGACAGGGAGAATTCACCCCTCCACTTT. Translated, it gives CASSRDRENSPLHF.